This TCR beta chain is drawn from a study of monozygotic twins with inflammatory bowel disease. TCRdb reworked the 5' RACE reads into one entry per CDR3 protein, no DNA. This table lists 330,000 or so distinct CDR3 sequences. This CDR3 region has 16 residues. Germline V gives CDR1 ENHRY, CDR2 SYGVKD. The sample was blood. V is TRBV10-3 and J is TRBJ2-7; TCRdb outputs TRBD1, but without DNA this stays unchecked. The TCR comes from a human donor with ulcerative colitis or Crohn's disease, or a healthy co-twin of an affected twin (not recorded which). CDR3 protein: CAISETRDRHLYEQYF.